This TCR beta chain was recovered during a study of shared clonotypes between healthy human individuals. Study details: Three plates were used per donor for CD4 naive, three for CD4 memory, two for CD8 naive and one for CD8 memory.

Naive CD8 isolation took CD45RO-negative cells positively selected for CCR7 and excluded terminally differentiated effector memory CD45RA+ cells. The assay was immunoSEQ multiplex PCR, and TCRdb's table has in-frame clones only and misses some. The table records some 2 million clones, less than 95% of them present only once. Germline CDR1 and CDR2: SGHTA and FQGNSA. This CDR3 is built from 13 residues. V shed 1 base and J shed 3 bases, with 4 bases lying between them. This rearrangement joins TRBV7-2 to TRBJ1-5; the D is unclear. The origin of this receptor is a man between 18 and 35 years old in good health. Sample: naive CD8+ T cells sorted from blood. The CDR3 DNA reads TGTGCCAGCAGCTTAGGGATCAATCAGCCCCAGCATTTT. It specifies CASSLGINQPQHF.